The clone carrying this T cell receptor (beta chain) occurred many times. This specimen comes from a study of T-cell reconstitution after alpha-beta-depleted transplantation in children. A library of TCRbeta sequences, prepared with unique molecular identifiers, was generated. In TCRdb, the PCR reads were re-called with MiXCR into one record per CDR3 protein. This table has around 360,000 distinct CDR3 sequences, 10% appearing once. This receptor was taken from a human donor who donated a stem cell graft to a child with acute lymphoblastic leukemia. The specimen was PBMCs from the stem cell graft donor, collected from the stem cell graft.

The CDR3 spells CASSLGLAGLQNNEQFF. The DNA for the CDR3 is TGCGCCAGCAGCTTGGGACTAGCGGGACTACAGAACAATGAGCAGTTCTTC. The genes are TRBV5-1 and TRBJ2-1; the match to TRBD2 covers 11 bases. Germline CDR1 reads SGHRS; CDR2 reads YFSETQ. V lost 0 bases to trimming and J lost 5 bases; unmatched junction nucleotides: 7. The length of the CDR3 is 17 residues.